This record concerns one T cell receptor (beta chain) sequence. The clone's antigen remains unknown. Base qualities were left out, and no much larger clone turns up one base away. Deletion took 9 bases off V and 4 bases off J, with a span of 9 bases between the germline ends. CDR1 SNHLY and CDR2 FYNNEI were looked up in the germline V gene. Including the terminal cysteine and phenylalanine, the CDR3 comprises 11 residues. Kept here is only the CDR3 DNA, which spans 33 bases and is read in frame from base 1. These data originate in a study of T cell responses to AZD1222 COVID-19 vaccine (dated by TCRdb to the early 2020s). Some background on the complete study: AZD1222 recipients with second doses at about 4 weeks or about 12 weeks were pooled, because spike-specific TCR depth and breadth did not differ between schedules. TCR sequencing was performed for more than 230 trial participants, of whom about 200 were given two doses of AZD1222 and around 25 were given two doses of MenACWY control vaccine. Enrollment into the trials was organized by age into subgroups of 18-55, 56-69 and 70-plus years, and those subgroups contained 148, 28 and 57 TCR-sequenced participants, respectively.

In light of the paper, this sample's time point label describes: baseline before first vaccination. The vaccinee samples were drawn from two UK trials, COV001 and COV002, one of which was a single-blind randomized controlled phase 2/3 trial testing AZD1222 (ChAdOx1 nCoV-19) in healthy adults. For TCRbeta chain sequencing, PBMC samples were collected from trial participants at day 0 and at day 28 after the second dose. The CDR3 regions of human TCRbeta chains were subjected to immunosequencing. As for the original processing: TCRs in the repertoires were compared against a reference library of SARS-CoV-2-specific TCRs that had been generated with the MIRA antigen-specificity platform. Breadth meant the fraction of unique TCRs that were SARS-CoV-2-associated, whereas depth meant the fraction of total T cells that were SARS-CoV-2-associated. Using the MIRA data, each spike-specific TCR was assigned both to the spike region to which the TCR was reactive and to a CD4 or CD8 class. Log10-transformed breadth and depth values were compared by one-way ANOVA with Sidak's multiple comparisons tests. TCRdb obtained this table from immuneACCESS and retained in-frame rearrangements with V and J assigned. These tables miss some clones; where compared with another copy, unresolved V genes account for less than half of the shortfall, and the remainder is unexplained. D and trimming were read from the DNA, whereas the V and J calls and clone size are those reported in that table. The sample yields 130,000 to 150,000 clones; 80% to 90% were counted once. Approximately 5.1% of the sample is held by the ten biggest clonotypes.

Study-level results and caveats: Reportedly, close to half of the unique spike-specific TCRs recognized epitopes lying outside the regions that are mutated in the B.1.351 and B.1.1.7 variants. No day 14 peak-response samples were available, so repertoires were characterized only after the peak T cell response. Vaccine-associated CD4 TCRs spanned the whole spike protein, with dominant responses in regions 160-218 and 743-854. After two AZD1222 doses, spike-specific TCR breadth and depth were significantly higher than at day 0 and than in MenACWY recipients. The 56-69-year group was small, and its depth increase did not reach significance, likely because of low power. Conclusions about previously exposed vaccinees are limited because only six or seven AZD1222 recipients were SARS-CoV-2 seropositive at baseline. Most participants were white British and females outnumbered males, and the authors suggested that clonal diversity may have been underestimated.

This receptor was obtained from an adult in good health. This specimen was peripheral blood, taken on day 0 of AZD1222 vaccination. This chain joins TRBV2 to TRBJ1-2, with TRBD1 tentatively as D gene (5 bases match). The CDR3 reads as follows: CASRGGYGYTF. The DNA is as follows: TGTGCCAGTCGGGGCGGCTATGGCTACACCTTC.